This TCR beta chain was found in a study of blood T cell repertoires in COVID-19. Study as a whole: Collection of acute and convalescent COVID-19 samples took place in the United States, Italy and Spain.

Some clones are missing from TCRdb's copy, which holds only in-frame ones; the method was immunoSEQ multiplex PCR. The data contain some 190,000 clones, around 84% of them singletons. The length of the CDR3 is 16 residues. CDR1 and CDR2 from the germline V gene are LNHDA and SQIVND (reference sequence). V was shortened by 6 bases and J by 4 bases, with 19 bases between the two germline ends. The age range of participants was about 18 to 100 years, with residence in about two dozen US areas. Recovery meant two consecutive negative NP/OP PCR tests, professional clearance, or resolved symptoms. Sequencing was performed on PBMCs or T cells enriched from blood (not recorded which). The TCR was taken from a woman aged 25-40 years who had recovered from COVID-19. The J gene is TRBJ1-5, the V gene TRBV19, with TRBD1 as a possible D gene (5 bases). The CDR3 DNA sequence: TGTGCCAGTAGGGCTGGGACTTCGGGCCCTAATCAGCCCCAGCATTTT. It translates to CASRAGTSGPNQPQHF.